This T cell receptor (beta chain) was observed in a study of blood T cell repertoires in COVID-19. Profiled with immunoSEQ multiplex PCR; TCRdb holds only in-frame clones, not every one. The sample carries about 260,000 clones, roughly 88% recorded once. Germline V gives CDR1 SGHTA, CDR2 FQGNSA. The CDR3 loop spans 15 amino acids. V lost 1 base to trimming and J lost 4 bases, with 10 bases between them. Sequencing was done on a sample of peripheral blood. The sequence came from a woman in her 70s with COVID-19, enrolled during active disease. V is TRBV7-2 and J is TRBJ2-2, with D possibly being TRBD2 (6 bases). The DNA for the CDR3 is TGTGCCAGCAGCTTAGGCGGGGAGGCCACCGGGGAGCTGTTTTTT. Protein: CASSLGGEATGELFF.